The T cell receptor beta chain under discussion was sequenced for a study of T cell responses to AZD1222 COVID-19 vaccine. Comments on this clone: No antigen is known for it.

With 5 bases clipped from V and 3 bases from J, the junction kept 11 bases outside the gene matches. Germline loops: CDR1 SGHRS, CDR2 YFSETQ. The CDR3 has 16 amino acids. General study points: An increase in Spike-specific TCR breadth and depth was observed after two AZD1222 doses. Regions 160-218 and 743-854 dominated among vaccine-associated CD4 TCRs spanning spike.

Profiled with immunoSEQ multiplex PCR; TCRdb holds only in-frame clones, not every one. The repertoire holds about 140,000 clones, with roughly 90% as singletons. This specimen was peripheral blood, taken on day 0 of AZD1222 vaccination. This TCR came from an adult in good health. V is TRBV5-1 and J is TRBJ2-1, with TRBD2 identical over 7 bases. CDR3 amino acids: CASRRGGQVIYNEQFF. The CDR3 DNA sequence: TGCGCCAGCAGGAGGGGAGGGCAGGTGATCTACAATGAGCAGTTCTTC.